This T cell receptor (beta chain) stems from a study of cytomegalovirus exposure and HLA in healthy donors. Trimming removed 10 bases from V and 8 bases from J; junction bases left unmatched: 13. CDR3 length: 13 residues. The germline V gene has CDR1 MNHEY and CDR2 SVGAGI. A multiplex PCR was run with 60 Vbeta primers and 13 Jbeta primers. The data were produced by immunoSEQ multiplex PCR, yet TCRdb's version contains in-frame clones alone and is incomplete. The data show some 200,000 clones, roughly 79% seen once. This sequence joins TRBV6-5 and TRBJ1-2, with 7 bases lining up with TRBD1. What was sequenced was PBMCs. The sequence came from a man between 18 and 35 years old in good health and CMV-seronegative. The CDR3 spells CATAGQTRPGYTF. CDR3 sequence (DNA): TGTGCCACCGCGGGACAGACCCGCCCGGGCTACACCTTC.